This T cell receptor (beta chain) was recorded in a study of technical replicates of blood from several donors. The CDR3 covers 16 residues. In germline, CDR1 is KGHSH, CDR2 LQKENI. V lost 3 bases to trimming and J lost 6 bases, with 19 bases between them. Profiling relied on immunoSEQ multiplex PCR, and the TCRdb table lists in-frame clones only, not all of them. The sample holds 75,000 to 100,000 clones, about 95% seen once. The clonotype originates from a human donor in good health. The sample was T cells isolated from PBMCs. The V and J genes are TRBV18 and TRBJ2-3; D unresolved. The CDR3, as DNA: TGTGCCAGCTCACCGAGATCCCTCCAACCCACGGATACGCAGTATTTT. This translates into CASSPRSLQPTDTQYF.